The source of this TCR beta chain is a study of T-cell memory formation after mild COVID-19. Study background: Clustering of TCRs was largely donor specific.

The CDR3 contains 15 residues. V lost 3 bases, J lost 1 base, and 1 base stayed unmatched. Germline lookup yields CDR1 KGHSH and CDR2 LQKENI. Study-wide results and limits: Contracting clones localized mainly to CM and EM when CD4+ and mainly to EMRA when CD8+.

Only a few counts were recorded for this clonotype. Its antigen is not known. The TCR alpha and TCR beta cDNA libraries, bearing sample barcodes and UMIs, were generated by 5'RACE using constant-segment primers. TCRdb re-derived calls from the 5' RACE reads in MiXCR, one entry per CDR3 protein. The sample has roughly 200,000 distinct CDR3 sequences; about a sixth are singletons. The chain links TRBV18 to TRBJ2-3, with 10 nucleotides matching TRBD2. Material for sequencing was PBMCs or a T cell subset sorted from them (not recorded which). This receptor was taken from an adult woman who had mild COVID-19 (a few samples of this study predate the infection). Cell type and time point are not known. In DNA form, the CDR3 reads TGTGCCAGCTCACCTACTAGCGGGGGCACAGATACGCAGTATTTT. Translated: CASSPTSGGTDTQYF. The full variable domain, in which reference TRBV18 and TRBJ2-3 provide the parts outside the CDR3, is NAGVMQNPRHLVRRRGQEARLRCSPMKGHSHVYWYRQLPEEGLKFMVYLQKENIIDESGMPKERFSAEFPKEGPSILRIQQVVRGDSAAYFCASSPTSGGTDTQYFGPGTRLTVL.